This T cell receptor (beta chain) appears in the sequencing data of a study of molecular identifiers for immune sequencing clone quantification. Study results and limitations: Over 99% of CMV-specific effector molecules, but under 1% of naive ones, were in clones above 20 copies.

The CDR3 consists of 15 residues. Trimming shortened V by 6 bases and J by 5 bases, and 16 bases separated the two germline ends. In germline, CDR1 is LNHDA, CDR2 SQIVND (reference sequence). This clonotype was recorded a few times. Its matching antigen is unknown. TCR libraries were built in bulk with a published protocol and specific TCR primers. TCRdb redid the calling of the PCR reads with MiXCR, one entry per CDR3 protein. The repertoire consists of about 100,000 distinct CDR3 sequences, with roughly a third occurring once and the leading ten covering around 3.9%. The sequence came from a human donor in good health. Some libraries in this study had Jurkat cell RNA spiked in. The specimen was naive CD8+ T cells from blood, with Jurkat cell RNA spiked in. Noted subset: FACS-sorted CD8+CD4-CCR7+CD45RA+ naive T cells. The rearrangement uses TRBV19 and TRBJ2-2, with D perhaps matching TRBD2 (5 bases). The CDR3: CASSPVRGRTGELFF. The CDR3 bases are TGTGCCAGTAGCCCCGTGAGAGGGCGGACCGGGGAGCTGTTTTTT.